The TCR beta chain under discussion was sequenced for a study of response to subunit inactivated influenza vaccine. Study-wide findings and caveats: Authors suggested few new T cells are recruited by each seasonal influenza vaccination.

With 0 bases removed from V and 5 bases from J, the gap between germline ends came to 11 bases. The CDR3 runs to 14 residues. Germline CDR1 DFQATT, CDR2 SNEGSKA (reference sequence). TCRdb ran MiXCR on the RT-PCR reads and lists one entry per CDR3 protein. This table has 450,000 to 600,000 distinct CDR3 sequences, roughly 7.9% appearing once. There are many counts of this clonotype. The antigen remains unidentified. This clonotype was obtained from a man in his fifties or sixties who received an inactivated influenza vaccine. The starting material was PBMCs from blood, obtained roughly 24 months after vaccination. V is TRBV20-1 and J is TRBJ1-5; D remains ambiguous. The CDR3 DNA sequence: TGCAGTGCTAGAGATCAAGGCGGCTATCAGCCCCAGCATTTT. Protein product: CSARDQGGYQPQHF.